A single sample gave rise to the 5 T cell receptor beta chains below, sequenced in a study of T cell responses to AZD1222 COVID-19 vaccine. This table comes from immunoSEQ multiplex PCR, and its TCRdb copy is limited to in-frame clones, with some not included. This sample has about 86,000 clones, with roughly 89% found just once. The specimen was peripheral blood, collected 28 days after the second AZD1222 dose. The receptors shown here come from an adult who received the AZD1222 COVID-19 vaccine.

This chain joins TRBV4-1 and TRBJ1-1; D ambiguous. Germline CDR1 and CDR2: MGHRA and YSYEKL. V was clipped by 6 bases and J by 6 bases, with 14 bases between them. The CDR3 length is 13 residues. The CDR3 DNA reads TGCGCCAGCAGGGATTACAGAAACCCTGAAGCTTTCTTT. The encoded protein is CASRDYRNPEAFF.

The J gene is TRBJ2-5, the V gene TRBV5-1; D possibly corresponds to TRBD1 (5 bases). The CDR3 loop spans 14 amino acids. V was cut by 0 bases and J by 1 base, with 7 bases left in between. Germline values: CDR1 SGHRS, CDR2 YFSETQ. In nucleotides, the CDR3 is TGCGCCAGCAGCTTGGAAGGGGCCCAAGAGACCCAGTACTTC. This translates into CASSLEGAQETQYF.

The chain employs TRBV19 and TRBJ2-2; 9 bases are shared with TRBD1. Germline CDR1 and CDR2: LNHDA and SQIVND (reference sequence). This CDR3 contains 16 residues. V was clipped by 1 base and J by 6 bases; unmatched bases: 6. In DNA form, the CDR3 reads TGTGCCAGTAGTATAGGAGGGACAGGGTACCCCGGGGAGCTGTTTTTT. Translated, it gives CASSIGGTGYPGELFF.

As DNA, the CDR3 is TGTGCCTGGGGAGGGGGAAACTCCTACGAGCAGTACTTC. This translates into CAWGGGNSYEQYF. This chain links TRBV30 with TRBJ2-7; D tentatively fits TRBD1 or TRBD2 (6 bases each). CDR3 length equals 13 residues. CDR1 GTSNPN and CDR2 SVGIG come from the germline V gene (reference sequence). The germline V and J ends were trimmed by 5 bases and 0 bases, with 11 bases remaining between them.

The chain combines TRBV7-3 with TRBJ2-1; 7 bases map to TRBD1. Per germline, CDR1 SGHTA and CDR2 FQGTGA. Trimming at V came to 2 bases and at J to 2 bases, leaving 3 bases not matched to a gene. CDR3 length equals 15 residues. This CDR3 reads CASSLRQGTYNEQFF. Here the CDR3 DNA reads TGTGCCAGCAGCTTACGACAGGGCACCTACAATGAGCAGTTCTTC. The full variable domain, rest sourced from reference TRBV7-3 and TRBJ2-1, is GAGVSQTPSNKVTEKGKYVELRCDPISGHTALYWYRQSLGQGPEFLIYFQGTGAADDSGLPNDRFFAVRPEGSVSTLKIQRTERGDSAVYLCASSLRQGTYNEQFFGPGTRLTVL.